This entry features one TCR beta chain sequence. What it binds is unknown. Extraction of total RNA produced a minimum of 5 micrograms from each sample. V lost 7 bases and J 3 bases, leaving 14 bases between the germline ends. Germline V gene lookup returns CDR1 MNHEY and CDR2 SMNVEV (reference sequence). This CDR3 region has 14 residues. This record belongs to a study of blood T cells in healthy people across ages. Study-level results: Conclusively comparing naive with antigen-experienced cells was impossible with unsorted PBMCs. In these data, TCR beta diversity tracked strongly with naive T cell percentage.

For the second PCR, which ran for about 7 to 11 cycles, a sample-barcoded 5' primer and a J-beta primer mix were used. TCRdb re-derived calls from the 5' RACE reads in MiXCR, one entry per CDR3 protein. This sample yields roughly 1,500,000 distinct CDR3 sequences, of which approximately 42% are seen a single time; under 8% belongs to the top ten. V usage is TRBV27 and J usage is TRBJ2-3, with D perhaps matching TRBD1 (6 bases). This TCR derives from a woman younger than 30 in good health. The sample comprised blood. The CDR3 is CASTEQGITDTQYF. CDR3 nucleotides: TGTGCCAGCACCGAACAGGGTATAACAGATACGCAGTATTTT.